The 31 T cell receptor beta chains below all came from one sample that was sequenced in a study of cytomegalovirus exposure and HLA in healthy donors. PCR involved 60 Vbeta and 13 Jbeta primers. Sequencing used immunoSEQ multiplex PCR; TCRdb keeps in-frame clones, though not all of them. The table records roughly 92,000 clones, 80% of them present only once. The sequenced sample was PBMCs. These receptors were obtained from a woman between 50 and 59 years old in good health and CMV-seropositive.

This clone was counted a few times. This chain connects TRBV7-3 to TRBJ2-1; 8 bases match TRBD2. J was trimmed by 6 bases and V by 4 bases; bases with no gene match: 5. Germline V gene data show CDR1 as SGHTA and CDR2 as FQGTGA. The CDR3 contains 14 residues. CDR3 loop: CASSSAGGVNEQFF. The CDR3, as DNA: TGTGCCAGCAGCTCTGCGGGAGGCGTCAATGAGCAGTTCTTC.

CDR3 in amino acids: CASSTPWTLEATQYF. In DNA form, the CDR3 reads TGTGCCAGCAGCACCCCTTGGACTCTCGAGGCGACGCAGTATTTT. V gene TRBV7-9 combines with J gene TRBJ2-3, with TRBD2 as a possible D gene (5 bases). Germline CDR1 reads SEHNR; CDR2 reads FQNEAQ (reference sequence). With 5 bases removed from V and 9 bases from J, the gap between germline ends came to 21 bases. This CDR3 is built from 15 residues. Full variable domain (missing parts from reference TRBV7-9 and TRBJ2-3): DTGVSQNPRHKITKRGQNVTFRCDPISEHNRLYWYRQTLGQGPEFLTYFQNEAQLEKSRLLSDRFSAERPKGSFSTLEIQRTEQGDSAMYLCASSTPWTLEATQYFGPGTRLTVL.

The CDR3 nucleotides are TGTGCCAGCAGCCAAGATGTCAGCAGGGACTCACGTGGCTACACCTTC. Protein sequence: CASSQDVSRDSRGYTF. The V and J genes are TRBV4-2 and TRBJ1-2; D is perhaps TRBD1 (5 bases). Trimming left V 0 bases short and J 7 bases short, with 18 bases between. The CDR3 is 16 residues long. CDR1 LGHNA and CDR2 YNFKEQ come from the germline V gene.

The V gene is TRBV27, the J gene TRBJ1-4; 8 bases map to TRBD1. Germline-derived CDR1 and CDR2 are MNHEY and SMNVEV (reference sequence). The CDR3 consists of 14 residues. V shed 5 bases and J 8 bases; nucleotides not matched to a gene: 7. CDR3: CASSTGTGREKLFF. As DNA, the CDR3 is TGTGCCAGCAGTACTGGGACAGGACGAGAAAAACTGTTTTTT.

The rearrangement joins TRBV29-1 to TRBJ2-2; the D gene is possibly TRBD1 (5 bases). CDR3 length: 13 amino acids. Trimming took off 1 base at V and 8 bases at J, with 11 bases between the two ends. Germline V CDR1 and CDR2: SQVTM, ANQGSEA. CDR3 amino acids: CSVEGQGRGELFF. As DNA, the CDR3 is TGCAGCGTTGAAGGGCAGGGAAGGGGGGAGCTGTTTTTT.

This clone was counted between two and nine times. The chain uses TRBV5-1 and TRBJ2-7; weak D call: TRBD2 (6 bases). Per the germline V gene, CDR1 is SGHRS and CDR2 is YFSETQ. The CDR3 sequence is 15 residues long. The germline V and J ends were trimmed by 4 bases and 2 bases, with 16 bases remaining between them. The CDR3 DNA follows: TGCGCCAGCAGCCCCCGGGAGAGGGCACCCTACGAGCAGTACTTC. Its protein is CASSPRERAPYEQYF.

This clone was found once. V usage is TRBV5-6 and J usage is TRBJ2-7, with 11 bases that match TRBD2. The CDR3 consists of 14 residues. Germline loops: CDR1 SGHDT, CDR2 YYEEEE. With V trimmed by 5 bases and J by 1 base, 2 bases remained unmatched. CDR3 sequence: CASRRLAGSYEQYV. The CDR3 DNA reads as TGTGCCAGCAGGAGACTAGCGGGATCCTACGAGCAGTACGTC.

CDR3 in DNA: TGTGCCAGCAGCTCGGGAGGGGGAGCGGGGCTCACAGATACGCAGTATTTT. Residues: CASSSGGGAGLTDTQYF. V gene TRBV7-6 combines with J gene TRBJ2-3; 8 bases match TRBD2. Germline CDR1 SGHVS, CDR2 FNYEAQ. V dropped 4 bases and J dropped 2; count of bases not matched to a gene: 11. The CDR3 runs 17 residues.

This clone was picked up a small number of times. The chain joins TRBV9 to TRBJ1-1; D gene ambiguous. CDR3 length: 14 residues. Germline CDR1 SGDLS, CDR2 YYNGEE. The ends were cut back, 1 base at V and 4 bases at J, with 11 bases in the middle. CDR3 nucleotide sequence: TGTGCCAGCAGCGTAAATGTCCTGAGCACTGAAGCTTTCTTT. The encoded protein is CASSVNVLSTEAFF. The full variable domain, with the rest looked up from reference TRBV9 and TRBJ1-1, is DSGVTQTPKHLITATGQRVTLRCSPRSGDLSVYWYQQSLDQGLQFLIQYYNGEERAKGNILERFSAQQFPDLHSELNLSSLELGDSALYFCASSVNVLSTEAFFGQGTRLTVV.

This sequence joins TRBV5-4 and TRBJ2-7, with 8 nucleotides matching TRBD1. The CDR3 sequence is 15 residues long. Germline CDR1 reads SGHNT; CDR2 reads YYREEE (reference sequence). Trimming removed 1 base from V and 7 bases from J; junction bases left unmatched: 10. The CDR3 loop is CASSLPGQATVEQYV. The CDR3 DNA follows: TGTGCCAGCAGCTTGCCGGGACAGGCTACGGTAGAGCAGTACGTC.

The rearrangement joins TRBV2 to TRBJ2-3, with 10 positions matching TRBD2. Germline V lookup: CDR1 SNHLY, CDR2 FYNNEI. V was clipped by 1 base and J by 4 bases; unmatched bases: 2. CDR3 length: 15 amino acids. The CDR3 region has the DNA TGTGCCAGCAGTGAAGGGACTAGCGGTTCAGATACGCAGTATTTT. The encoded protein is CASSEGTSGSDTQYF.

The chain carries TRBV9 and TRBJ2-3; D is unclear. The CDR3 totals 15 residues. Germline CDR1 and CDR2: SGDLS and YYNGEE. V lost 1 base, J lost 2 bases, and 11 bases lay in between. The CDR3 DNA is TGTGCCAGCAGCGTAAGAACAGACCCCACAGATACGCAGTATTTT. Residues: CASSVRTDPTDTQYF.

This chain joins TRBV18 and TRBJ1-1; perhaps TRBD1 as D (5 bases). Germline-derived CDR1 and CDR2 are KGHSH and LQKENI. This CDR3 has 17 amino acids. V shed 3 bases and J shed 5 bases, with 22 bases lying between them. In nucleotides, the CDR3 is TGTGCCAGCTCACCGGGGGAGGGGCGCCTCTCGTGGACTGAAGCTTTCTTT. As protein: CASSPGEGRLSWTEAFF. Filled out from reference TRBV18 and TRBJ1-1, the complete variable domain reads NAGVMQNPRHLVRRRGQEARLRCSPMKGHSHVYWYRQLPEEGLKFMVYLQKENIIDESGMPKERFSAEFPKEGPSILRIQQVVRGDSAAYFCASSPGEGRLSWTEAFFGQGTRLTVV.

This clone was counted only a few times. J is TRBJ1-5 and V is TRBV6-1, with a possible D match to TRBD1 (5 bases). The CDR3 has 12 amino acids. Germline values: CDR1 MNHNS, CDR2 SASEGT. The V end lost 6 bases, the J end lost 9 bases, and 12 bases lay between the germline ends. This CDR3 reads CASRDTFGPQHF. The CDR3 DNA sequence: TGTGCCAGCAGGGACACCTTCGGGCCCCAGCATTTT.

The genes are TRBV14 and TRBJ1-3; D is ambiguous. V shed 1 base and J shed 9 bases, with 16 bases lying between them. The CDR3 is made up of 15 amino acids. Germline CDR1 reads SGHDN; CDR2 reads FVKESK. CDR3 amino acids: CASSQGGLRVGTIYF. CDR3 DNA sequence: TGTGCCAGCAGCCAAGGTGGATTGAGGGTCGGCACCATATATTTT.

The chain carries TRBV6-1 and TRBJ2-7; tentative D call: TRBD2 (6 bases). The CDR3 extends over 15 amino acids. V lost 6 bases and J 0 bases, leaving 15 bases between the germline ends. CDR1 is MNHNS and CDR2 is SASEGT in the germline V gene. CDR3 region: CASRGSGGASYEQYV. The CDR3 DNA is TGTGCCAGCAGGGGGAGCGGCGGGGCCTCCTACGAGCAGTACGTC.

The CDR3 DNA follows: TGTGCCAGCAGCTTAAGAGAAGCCATTCAGTACTTC. This translates into CASSLREAIQYF. The genes are TRBV7-3 and TRBJ2-4; D unclear. The CDR3 consists of 12 residues. V was cut by 1 base and J by 9 bases, with 7 bases left in between. Germline CDR1 is SGHTA and CDR2 is FQGTGA.

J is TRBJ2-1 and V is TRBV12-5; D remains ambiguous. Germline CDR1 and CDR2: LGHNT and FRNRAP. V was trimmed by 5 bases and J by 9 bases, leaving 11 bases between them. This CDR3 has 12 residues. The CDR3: CASGTLWSEQFF. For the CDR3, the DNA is TGTGCTAGTGGTACCCTTTGGAGTGAGCAGTTCTTC.

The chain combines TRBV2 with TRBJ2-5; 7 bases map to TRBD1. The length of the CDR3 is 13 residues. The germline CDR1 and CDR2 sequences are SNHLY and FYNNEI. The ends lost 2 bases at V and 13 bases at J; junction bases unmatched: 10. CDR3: CASSERQGLLVYF. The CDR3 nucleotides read TGTGCCAGCAGTGAAAGACAGGGTCTATTGGTGTACTTC.

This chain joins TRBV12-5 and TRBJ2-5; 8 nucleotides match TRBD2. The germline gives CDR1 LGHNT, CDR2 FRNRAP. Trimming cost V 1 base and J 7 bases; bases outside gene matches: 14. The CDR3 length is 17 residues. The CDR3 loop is CASGLGSGGGPSRTQYF. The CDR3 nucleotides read TGTGCTAGTGGTTTGGGTTCGGGCGGGGGGCCATCTCGGACCCAGTACTTC.

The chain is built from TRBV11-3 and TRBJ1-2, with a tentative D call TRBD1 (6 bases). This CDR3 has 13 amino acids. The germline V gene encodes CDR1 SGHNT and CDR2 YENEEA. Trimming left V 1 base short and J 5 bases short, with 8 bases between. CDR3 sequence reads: CASSLGQEYGYTF. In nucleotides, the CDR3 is TGTGCCAGCAGCTTAGGACAGGAGTATGGCTACACCTTC. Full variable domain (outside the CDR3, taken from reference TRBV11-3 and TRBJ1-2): EAGVVQSPRYKIIEKKQPVAFWCNPISGHNTLYWYLQNLGQGPELLIRYENEEAVDDSQLPKDRFSAERLKGVDSTLKIQPAELGDSAVYLCASSLGQEYGYTFGSGTRLTVV.

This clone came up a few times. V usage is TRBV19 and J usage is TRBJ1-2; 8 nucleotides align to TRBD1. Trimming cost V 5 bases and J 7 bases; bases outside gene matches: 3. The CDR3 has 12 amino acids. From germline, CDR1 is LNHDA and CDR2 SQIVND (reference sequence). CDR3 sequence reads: CASSAGTGGYTF. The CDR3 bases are TGTGCCAGTAGTGCTGGGACAGGTGGCTACACCTTC. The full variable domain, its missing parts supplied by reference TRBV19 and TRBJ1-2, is DGGITQSPKYLFRKEGQNVTLSCEQNLNHDAMYWYRQDPGQGLRLIYYSQIVNDFQKGDIAEGYSVSREKKESFPLTVTSAQKNPTAFYLCASSAGTGGYTFGSGTRLTVV.

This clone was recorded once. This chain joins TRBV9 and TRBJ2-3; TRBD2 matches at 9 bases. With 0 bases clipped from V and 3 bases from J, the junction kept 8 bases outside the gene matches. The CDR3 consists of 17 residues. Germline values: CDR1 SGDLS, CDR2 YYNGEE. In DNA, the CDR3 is TGTGCCAGCAGCGTAGAAAGTCTAGCGGGAAGTACAGATACGCAGTATTTT. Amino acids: CASSVESLAGSTDTQYF.

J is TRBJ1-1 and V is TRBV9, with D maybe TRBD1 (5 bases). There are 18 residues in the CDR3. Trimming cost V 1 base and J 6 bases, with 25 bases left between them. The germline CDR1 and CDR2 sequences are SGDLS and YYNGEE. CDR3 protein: CASSVIPNLGGAESEAFF. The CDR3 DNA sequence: TGTGCCAGCAGCGTAATCCCGAATCTTGGAGGGGCCGAGTCTGAAGCTTTCTTT. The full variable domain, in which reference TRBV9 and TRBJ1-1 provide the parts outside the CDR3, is DSGVTQTPKHLITATGQRVTLRCSPRSGDLSVYWYQQSLDQGLQFLIQYYNGEERAKGNILERFSAQQFPDLHSELNLSSLELGDSALYFCASSVIPNLGGAESEAFFGQGTRLTVV.

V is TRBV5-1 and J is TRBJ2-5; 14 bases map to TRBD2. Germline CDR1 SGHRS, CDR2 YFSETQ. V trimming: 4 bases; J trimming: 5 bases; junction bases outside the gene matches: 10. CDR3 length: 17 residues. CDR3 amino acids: CASSPTGTSGGRETQYF. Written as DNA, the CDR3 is TGCGCCAGCAGCCCTACCGGGACTAGCGGGGGTAGGGAGACCCAGTACTTC.

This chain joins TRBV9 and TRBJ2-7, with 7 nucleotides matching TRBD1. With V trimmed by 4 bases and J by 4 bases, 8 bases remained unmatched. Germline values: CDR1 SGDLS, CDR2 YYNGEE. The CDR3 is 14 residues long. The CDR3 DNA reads TGTGCCAGCAGCCCCCGACAGGGCCATTACGAGCAGTACGTC. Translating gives CASSPRQGHYEQYV.

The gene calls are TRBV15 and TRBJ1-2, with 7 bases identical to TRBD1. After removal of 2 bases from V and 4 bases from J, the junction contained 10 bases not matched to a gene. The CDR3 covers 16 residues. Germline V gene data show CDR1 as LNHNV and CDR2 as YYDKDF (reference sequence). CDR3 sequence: CATSRTDRVAGYGYTF. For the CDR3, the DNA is TGTGCCACCAGCAGAACCGACAGGGTTGCTGGCTATGGCTACACCTTC.

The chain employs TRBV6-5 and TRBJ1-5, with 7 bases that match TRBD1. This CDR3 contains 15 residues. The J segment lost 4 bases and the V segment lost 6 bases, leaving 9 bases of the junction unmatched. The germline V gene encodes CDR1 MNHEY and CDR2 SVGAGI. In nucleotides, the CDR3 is TGTGCCAGCAGACCGGACAGGTCGCGAAATCAGCCCCAGCATTTT. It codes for CASRPDRSRNQPQHF.

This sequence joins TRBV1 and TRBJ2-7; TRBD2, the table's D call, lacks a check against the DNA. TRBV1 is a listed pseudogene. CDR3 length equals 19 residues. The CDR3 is CTSSQDQFGLAGNSYEQYV. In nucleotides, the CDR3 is TGCACCAGCAGCCAAGATCAATTCGGACTAGCGGGAAACTCCTACGAGCAGTACGTC.

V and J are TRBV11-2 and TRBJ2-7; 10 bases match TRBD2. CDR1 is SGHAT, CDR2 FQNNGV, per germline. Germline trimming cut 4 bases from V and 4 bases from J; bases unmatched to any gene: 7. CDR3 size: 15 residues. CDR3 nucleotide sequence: TGTGCCAGCAGCTCCATGGCTAGCGGGGGATACGAGCAGTACTTC. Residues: CASSSMASGGYEQYF.

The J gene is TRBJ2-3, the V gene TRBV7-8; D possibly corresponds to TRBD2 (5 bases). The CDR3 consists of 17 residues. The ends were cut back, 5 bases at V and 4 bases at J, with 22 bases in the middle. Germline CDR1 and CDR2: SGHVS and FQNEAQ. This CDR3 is CASSNRDGSLAADTQYF. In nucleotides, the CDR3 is TGTGCCAGCAGCAACCGGGATGGATCGCTGGCGGCAGATACGCAGTATTTT.